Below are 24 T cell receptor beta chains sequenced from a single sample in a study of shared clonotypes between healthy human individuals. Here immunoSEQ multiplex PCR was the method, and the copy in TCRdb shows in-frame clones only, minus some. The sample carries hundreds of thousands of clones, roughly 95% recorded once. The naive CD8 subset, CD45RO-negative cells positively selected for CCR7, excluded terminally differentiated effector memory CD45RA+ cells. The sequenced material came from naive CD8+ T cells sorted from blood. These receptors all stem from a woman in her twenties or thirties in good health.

The CDR3 loop reads CASSQERGNTIYF. Here the CDR3 DNA reads TGCGCCAGCAGCCAAGAGCGGGGGAACACCATATATTTT. The chain couples TRBV4-1 to TRBJ1-3; TRBD1 is a possible D gene (5 bases). The CDR3 is 13 residues long. Trimming shortened V by 0 bases and J by 7 bases, and 7 bases separated the two germline ends. In germline, CDR1 is MGHRA, CDR2 YSYEKL.

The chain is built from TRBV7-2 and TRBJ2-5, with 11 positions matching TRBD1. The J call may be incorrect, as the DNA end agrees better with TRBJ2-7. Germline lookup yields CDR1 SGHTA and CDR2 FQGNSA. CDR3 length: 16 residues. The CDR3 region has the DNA TGTGCCAGCAGCCCGGACGAGGACAGGGGGCTCTTCGAGCAGTACTTC. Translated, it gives CASSPDEDRGLFEQYF.

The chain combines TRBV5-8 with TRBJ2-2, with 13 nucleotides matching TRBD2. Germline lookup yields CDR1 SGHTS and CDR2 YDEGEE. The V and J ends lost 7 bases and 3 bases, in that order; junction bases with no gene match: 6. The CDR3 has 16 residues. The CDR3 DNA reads TGTGCCAGCCGGAGGACTAGCGGGAGTCACACCGGGGAGCTGTTTTTT. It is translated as CASRRTSGSHTGELFF.

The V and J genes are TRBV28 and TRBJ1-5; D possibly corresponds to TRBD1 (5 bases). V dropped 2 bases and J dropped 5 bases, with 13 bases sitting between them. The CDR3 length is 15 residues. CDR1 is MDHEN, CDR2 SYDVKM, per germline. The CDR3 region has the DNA TGTGCCAGCAGTTTACTCGGGACGGACTATCAGCCCCAGCATTTT. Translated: CASSLLGTDYQPQHF.

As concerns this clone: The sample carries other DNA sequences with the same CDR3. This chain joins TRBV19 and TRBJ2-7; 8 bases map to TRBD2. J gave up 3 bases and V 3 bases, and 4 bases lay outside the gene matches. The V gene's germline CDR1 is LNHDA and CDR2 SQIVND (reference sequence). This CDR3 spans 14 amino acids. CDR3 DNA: TGTGCCAGTAGTATTGGCGGGGGGCTCTACGAGCAGTACTTC. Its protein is CASSIGGGLYEQYF.

CDR3 residues: CATRGLTQETQYF. The CDR3 DNA is TGTGCCACCAGGGGACTTACCCAAGAGACCCAGTACTTC. This chain connects TRBV15 to TRBJ2-5, with a weak D call TRBD2 (6 bases). The CDR3 runs 13 residues. The V end was cut by 6 bases, the J end by 1 base, with 9 bases between. Germline V gives CDR1 LNHNV, CDR2 YYDKDF (reference sequence).

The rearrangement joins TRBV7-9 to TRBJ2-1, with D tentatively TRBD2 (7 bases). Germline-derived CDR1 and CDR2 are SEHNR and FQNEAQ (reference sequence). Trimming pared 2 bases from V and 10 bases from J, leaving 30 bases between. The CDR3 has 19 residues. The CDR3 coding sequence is TGTGCCAGCAGCTTAATGGAGGGCAGGGGCGGGGGTCGTTCCAAGGAGCAGTTCTTC. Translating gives CASSLMEGRGGGRSKEQFF.

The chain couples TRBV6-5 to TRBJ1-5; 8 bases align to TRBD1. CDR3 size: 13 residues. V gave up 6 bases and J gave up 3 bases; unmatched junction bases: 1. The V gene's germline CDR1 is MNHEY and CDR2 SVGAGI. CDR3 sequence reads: CASRTGDNQPQHF. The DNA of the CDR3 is TGTGCCAGCAGGACAGGGGACAATCAGCCCCAGCATTTT.

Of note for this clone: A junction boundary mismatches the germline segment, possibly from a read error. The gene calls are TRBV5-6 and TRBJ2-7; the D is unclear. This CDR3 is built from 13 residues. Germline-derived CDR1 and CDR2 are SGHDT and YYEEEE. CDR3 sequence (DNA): TGTGCCAGCAGCTTGGGTTATGATTACGGGCAGTACTTC. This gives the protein CASSLGYDYGQYF. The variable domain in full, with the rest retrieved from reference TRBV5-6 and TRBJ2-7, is DAGVTQSPTHLIKTRGQQVTLRCSPKSGHDTVSWYQQALGQGPQFIFQYYEEEERQRGNFPDRFSGHQFPNYSSELNVNALLLGDSALYLCASSLGYDYGQYFGPGTRLTVT.

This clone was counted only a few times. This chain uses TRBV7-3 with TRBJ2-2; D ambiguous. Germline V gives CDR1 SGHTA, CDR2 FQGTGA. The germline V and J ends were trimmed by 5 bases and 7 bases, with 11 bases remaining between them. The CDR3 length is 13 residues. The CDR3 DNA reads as TGTGCCAGCAGCCCAAATCCTAGCGGGGAGCTGTTTTTT. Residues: CASSPNPSGELFF.

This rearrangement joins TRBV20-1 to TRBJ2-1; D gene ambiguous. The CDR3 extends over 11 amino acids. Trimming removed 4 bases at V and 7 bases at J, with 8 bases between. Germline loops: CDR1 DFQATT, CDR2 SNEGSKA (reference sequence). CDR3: CSATPQNEQFF. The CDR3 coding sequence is TGCAGTGCTACCCCCCAGAATGAGCAGTTCTTC.

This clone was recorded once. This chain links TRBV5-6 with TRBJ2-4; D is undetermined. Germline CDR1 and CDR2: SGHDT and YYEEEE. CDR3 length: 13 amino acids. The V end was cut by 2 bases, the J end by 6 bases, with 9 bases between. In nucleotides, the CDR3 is TGTGCCAGCAGCTTCGGGCAGAGAAACATTCAGTACTTC. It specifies CASSFGQRNIQYF.

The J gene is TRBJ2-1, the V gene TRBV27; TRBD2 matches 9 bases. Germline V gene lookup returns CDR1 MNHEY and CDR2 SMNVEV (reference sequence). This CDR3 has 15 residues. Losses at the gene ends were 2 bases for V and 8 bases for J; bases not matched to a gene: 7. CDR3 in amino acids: CASSLAGGLVDEQFF. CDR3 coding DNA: TGTGCCAGCAGTTTAGCGGGAGGGCTTGTCGATGAGCAGTTCTTC.

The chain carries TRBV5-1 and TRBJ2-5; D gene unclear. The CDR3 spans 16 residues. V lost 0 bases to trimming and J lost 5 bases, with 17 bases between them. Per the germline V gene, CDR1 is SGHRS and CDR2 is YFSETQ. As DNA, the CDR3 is TGCGCCAGCAGCTTGGCTTGGCGGACCTTAGGGGAGACCCAGTACTTC. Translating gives CASSLAWRTLGETQYF.

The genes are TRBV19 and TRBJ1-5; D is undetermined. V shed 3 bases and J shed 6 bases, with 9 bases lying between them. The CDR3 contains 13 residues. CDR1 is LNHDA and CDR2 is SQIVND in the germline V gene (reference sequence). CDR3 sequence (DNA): TGTGCCAGTAGTATTTCCGGGAGTCAGCCCCAGCATTTT. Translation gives CASSISGSQPQHF. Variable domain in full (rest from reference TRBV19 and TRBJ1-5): DGGITQSPKYLFRKEGQNVTLSCEQNLNHDAMYWYRQDPGQGLRLIYYSQIVNDFQKGDIAEGYSVSREKKESFPLTVTSAQKNPTAFYLCASSISGSQPQHFGDGTRLSIL.

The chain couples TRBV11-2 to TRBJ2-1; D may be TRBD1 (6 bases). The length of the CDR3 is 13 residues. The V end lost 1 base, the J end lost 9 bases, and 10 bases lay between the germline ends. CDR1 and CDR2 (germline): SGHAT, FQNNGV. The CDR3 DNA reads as TGTGCCAGCAGCTTAGGCTACAGGGTTGAGCAGTTCTTC. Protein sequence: CASSLGYRVEQFF.

For the CDR3, the DNA is TGTGCCAGCAGCCACACACAATCCTACGAGCAGTACTTC. Its protein product is CASSHTQSYEQYF. The chain combines TRBV7-9 with TRBJ2-7, with D hard to call. V was pared by 5 bases and J by 1 base, with 9 bases between. The CDR3 contains 13 residues. Germline-derived CDR1 and CDR2 are SEHNR and FQNEAQ (reference sequence). Full variable domain (rest looked up from reference TRBV7-9 and TRBJ2-7): DTGVSQNPRHKITKRGQNVTFRCDPISEHNRLYWYRQTLGQGPEFLTYFQNEAQLEKSRLLSDRFSAERPKGSFSTLEIQRTEQGDSAMYLCASSHTQSYEQYFGPGTRLTVT.

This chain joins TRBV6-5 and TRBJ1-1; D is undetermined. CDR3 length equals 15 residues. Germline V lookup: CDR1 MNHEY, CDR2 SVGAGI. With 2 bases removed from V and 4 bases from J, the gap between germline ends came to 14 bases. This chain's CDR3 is CASSYRGYGSTEAFF. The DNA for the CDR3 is TGTGCCAGCAGTTACCGTGGGTATGGCAGCACTGAAGCTTTCTTT.

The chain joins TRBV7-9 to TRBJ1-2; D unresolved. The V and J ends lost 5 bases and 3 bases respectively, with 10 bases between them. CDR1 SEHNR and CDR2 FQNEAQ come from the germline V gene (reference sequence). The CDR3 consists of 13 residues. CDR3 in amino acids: CASSPPDHYGYTF. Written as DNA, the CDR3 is TGTGCCAGCAGCCCACCAGACCACTATGGCTACACCTTC. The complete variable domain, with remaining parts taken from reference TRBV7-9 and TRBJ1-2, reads DTGVSQNPRHKITKRGQNVTFRCDPISEHNRLYWYRQTLGQGPEFLTYFQNEAQLEKSRLLSDRFSAERPKGSFSTLEIQRTEQGDSAMYLCASSPPDHYGYTFGSGTRLTVV.

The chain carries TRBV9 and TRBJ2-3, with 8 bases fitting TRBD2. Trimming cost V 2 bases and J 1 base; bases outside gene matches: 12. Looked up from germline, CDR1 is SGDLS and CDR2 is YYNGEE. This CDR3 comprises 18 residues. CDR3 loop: CASSVKRESPTRTDTQYF. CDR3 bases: TGTGCCAGCAGCGTGAAGCGGGAGTCCCCAACGCGCACAGATACGCAGTATTTT.

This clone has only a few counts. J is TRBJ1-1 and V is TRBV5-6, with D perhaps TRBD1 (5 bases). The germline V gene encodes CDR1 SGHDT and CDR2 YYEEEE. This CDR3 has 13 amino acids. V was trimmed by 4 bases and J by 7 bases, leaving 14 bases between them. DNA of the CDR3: TGTGCCAGCAGCCCTGGGGCGAGCGGTGAAGCTTTCTTT. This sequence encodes CASSPGASGEAFF. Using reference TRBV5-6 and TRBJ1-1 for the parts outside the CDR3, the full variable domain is DAGVTQSPTHLIKTRGQQVTLRCSPKSGHDTVSWYQQALGQGPQFIFQYYEEEERQRGNFPDRFSGHQFPNYSSELNVNALLLGDSALYLCASSPGASGEAFFGQGTRLTVV.

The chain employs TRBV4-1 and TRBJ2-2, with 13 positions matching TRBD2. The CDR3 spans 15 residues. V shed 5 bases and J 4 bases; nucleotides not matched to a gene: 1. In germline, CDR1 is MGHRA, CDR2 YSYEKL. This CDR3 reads CASSTSGRATGELFF. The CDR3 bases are TGCGCCAGCAGCACTAGCGGGAGGGCCACCGGGGAGCTGTTTTTT.

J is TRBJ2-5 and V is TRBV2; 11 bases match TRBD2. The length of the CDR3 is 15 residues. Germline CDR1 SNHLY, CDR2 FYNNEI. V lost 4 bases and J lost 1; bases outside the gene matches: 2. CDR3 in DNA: TGTGCCAGCAGTGTTACTAGCGGGGGCCAAGAGACCCAGTACTTC. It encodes CASSVTSGGQETQYF.

The CDR3 DNA reads as TGTGCCAGCAGGGAAGCGGGACTAGTCTACGAGCAGTACTTC. It encodes CASREAGLVYEQYF. The V gene is TRBV27, the J gene TRBJ2-7; 8 bases are shared with TRBD2. Looked up from germline, CDR1 is MNHEY and CDR2 is SMNVEV (reference sequence). CDR3 length equals 14 residues. After removal of 6 bases from V and 3 bases from J, the junction contained 7 bases not matched to a gene.